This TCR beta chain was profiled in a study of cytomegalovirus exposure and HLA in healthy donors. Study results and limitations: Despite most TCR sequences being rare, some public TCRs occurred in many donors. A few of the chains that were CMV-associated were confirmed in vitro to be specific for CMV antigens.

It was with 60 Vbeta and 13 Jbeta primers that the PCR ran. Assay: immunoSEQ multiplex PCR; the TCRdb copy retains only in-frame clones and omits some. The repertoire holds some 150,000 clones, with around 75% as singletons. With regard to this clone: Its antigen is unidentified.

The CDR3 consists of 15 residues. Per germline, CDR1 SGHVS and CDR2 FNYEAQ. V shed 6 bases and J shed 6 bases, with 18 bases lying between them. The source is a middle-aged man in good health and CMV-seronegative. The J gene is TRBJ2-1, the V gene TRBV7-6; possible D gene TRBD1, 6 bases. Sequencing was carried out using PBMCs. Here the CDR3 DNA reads TGTGCCAGCAGTTCAACCGGGACACGATCCAATGAGCAGTTCTTC. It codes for CASSSTGTRSNEQFF.